These 16 T cell receptor beta chains were all obtained from the same sample, sequenced in a study of T cells in localized non-small cell lung cancer. Measured with immunoSEQ multiplex PCR; TCRdb has only the in-frame clones, and not every one. Of about 1,200 clones in the sample, approximately 30% were seen once. The sample was normal lung tissue next to the tumor, taken before any cancer treatment. These receptors were obtained from a male donor at least 60 years old with stage I squamous cell lung carcinoma.

The chain combines TRBV9 with TRBJ1-1, with D hard to call. The length of the CDR3 is 13 residues. The V gene's germline CDR1 is SGDLS and CDR2 YYNGEE. The ends were cut back, 5 bases at V and 8 bases at J, with 16 bases in the middle. This CDR3 reads CASSEARGPEAFF. CDR3 DNA: TGTGCCAGCAGTGAAGCGCGAGGACCCGAAGCTTTCTTT.

A few counts support this clone. The V gene is TRBV6-8, the J gene TRBJ1-1; no reliable D call. CDR3 length: 12 residues. V was pared by 6 bases and J by 8 bases, with 13 bases between. Germline V gene lookup returns CDR1 MNHGY and CDR2 SAAAGT. The CDR3 DNA reads as TGTGCCAGCAGGGACCCCTTTGCAGAAGCTTTCTTT. Its translation: CASRDPFAEAFF.

This clone rates as large. This sequence joins TRBV11-3 and TRBJ1-5; no reliable D call. The ends were cut back, 8 bases at V and 0 bases at J, with 20 bases in the middle. Per germline, CDR1 SGHNT and CDR2 YENEEA. The CDR3 extends over 17 amino acids. CDR3 DNA: TGTGCCAGCCGGTTCGGACCCCAGATGAATAGCAATCAGCCCCAGCATTTT. Protein sequence: CASRFGPQMNSNQPQHF.

V is TRBV18 and J is TRBJ2-7, with D perhaps TRBD1 (5 bases). This CDR3 has 15 residues. V lost 0 bases and J lost 4, with 13 bases in between. CDR1 is KGHSH, CDR2 LQKENI, per germline. The CDR3 here is CASSPPSREGYEQYF. As DNA, the CDR3 is TGTGCCAGCTCACCACCGAGCAGGGAAGGATACGAGCAGTACTTC.

CDR3 loop: CAWSVKGVGQPQHF. The CDR3 DNA is TGTGCCTGGAGTGTAAAAGGGGTCGGTCAGCCCCAGCATTTT. V gene TRBV30 combines with J gene TRBJ1-5, with a possible D match to TRBD1 (5 bases). The CDR3 sequence is 14 residues long. V lost 0 bases and J 6 bases, leaving 12 bases between the germline ends. Per germline, CDR1 GTSNPN and CDR2 SVGIG (reference sequence).

The table lists this clone with a few counts. The V gene is TRBV29-1, the J gene TRBJ2-5; the D is unclear. CDR3 length: 13 amino acids. Deletions cut 7 bases from V and 0 bases from J, with 12 bases between. Per the germline V gene, CDR1 is SQVTM and CDR2 is ANQGSEA. This chain's CDR3 is CSAHVGYQETQYF. The CDR3 DNA sequence: TGCAGCGCCCACGTAGGGTACCAAGAGACCCAGTACTTC.

This clone is labeled as large. J is TRBJ1-1 and V is TRBV9, with no clear D. The CDR3 contains 13 residues. Trimming took off 5 bases at V and 0 bases at J, with 8 bases between the two ends. The germline V gene encodes CDR1 SGDLS and CDR2 YYNGEE. The CDR3 region has the DNA TGTGCCAGCAGTGCTGAGATGAACACTGAAGCTTTCTTT. This codes for CASSAEMNTEAFF.

The chain joins TRBV18 to TRBJ1-1; D call uncertain. Germline loops: CDR1 KGHSH, CDR2 LQKENI. The CDR3 has 13 residues. V was cut by 4 bases and J by 0 bases, with 6 bases left in between. The CDR3 bases are TGTGCCAGCTCACTAACAGTGAACACTGAAGCTTTCTTT. Translation: CASSLTVNTEAFF.

J is TRBJ2-1 and V is TRBV4-1; D not certain. Per germline, CDR1 MGHRA and CDR2 YSYEKL. This CDR3 is 16 amino acids long. Trimming removed 0 bases from V and 0 bases from J, with 9 bases in between. CDR3 amino acids: CASSQDSPSSYNEQFF. The CDR3, as DNA: TGCGCCAGCAGCCAAGATTCGCCGAGCTCCTACAATGAGCAGTTCTTC.

The V and J genes are TRBV6-8 and TRBJ1-2, with TRBD1 as a possible D gene (5 bases). In germline, CDR1 is MNHGY, CDR2 SAAAGT. Between the trimmed V and J ends, which lost 10 bases and 8 bases, there was a span of 23 bases. This CDR3 has 14 amino acids. The DNA for the CDR3 is TGTGCCATCACCACGGGACCTTCGGGGGACGGCTACACCTTC. Translating it yields CAITTGPSGDGYTF.

This clone is judged medium-sized (0.01 to 0.1%). The rearrangement joins TRBV11-3 to TRBJ1-1; 8 bases agree with TRBD1. In germline, CDR1 is SGHNT, CDR2 YENEEA. The V gene end was trimmed by 5 bases and the J gene end by 4 bases; junction bases not matched to a gene: 9. The CDR3 is 15 residues long. CDR3 amino acids: CASSGRTGQGTEAFF. The CDR3 bases are TGTGCCAGCAGCGGGCGGACAGGGCAGGGCACTGAAGCTTTCTTT.

This chain links TRBV9 with TRBJ1-6; D gene unclear. Germline CDR1 SGDLS, CDR2 YYNGEE. The ends were cut back, 5 bases at V and 12 bases at J, with 18 bases in the middle. This CDR3 is 14 amino acids long. The CDR3 DNA reads TGTGCCAGCAGTGAAGGCAGGCCCGTTGGACCCCTCCACTTT. It encodes CASSEGRPVGPLHF.

This clone came up once. The identical CDR3 is also encoded by other nucleotide sequences in the sample. The chain recombines TRBV19 with TRBJ1-2; TRBD1 is a possible D gene (5 bases). Germline V gives CDR1 LNHDA, CDR2 SQIVND (reference sequence). The CDR3 contains 13 residues. Trimming pared 5 bases from V and 4 bases from J, leaving 11 bases between. The chain's CDR3 is CASSLRGLYGYTF. The DNA for the CDR3 is TGTGCCAGTAGTCTCCGGGGCCTCTATGGCTACACCTTC.

The chain is built from TRBV30 and TRBJ2-7; 7 bases agree with TRBD1. CDR3 size: 12 residues. V shed 4 bases, J shed 3 bases, and the junction held 3 bases outside the gene matches. Per the germline V gene, CDR1 is GTSNPN and CDR2 is SVGIG (reference sequence). The CDR3 sequence is CAWNPGGYEQYF. CDR3 sequence (DNA): TGTGCCTGGAACCCAGGGGGCTACGAGCAGTACTTC.

V usage is TRBV29-1 and J usage is TRBJ1-2; D remains unclear. CDR3 length: 12 amino acids. With 1 base removed from V and 1 base from J, the gap between germline ends came to 4 bases. Germline V CDR1 and CDR2: SQVTM, ANQGSEA. The CDR3 DNA reads TGCAGCGTTGAAGGCAATAACTATGGCTACACCTTC. Residues: CSVEGNNYGYTF.

V gene TRBV11-3 combines with J gene TRBJ1-3; unclear D gene. Germline V CDR1 and CDR2: SGHNT, YENEEA. Trimming took off 2 bases at V and 0 bases at J, with 11 bases between the two ends. The CDR3 is 16 residues long. The CDR3 coding sequence is TGTGCCAGCAGCTTATTACTCCGGAGCTCTGGAAACACCATATATTTT. Its protein is CASSLLLRSSGNTIYF.